This T cell receptor beta chain comes out of a study of blood T cell repertoires in COVID-19. Study information: Samples of COVID-19 (acute and convalescent) were obtained from the United States, Italy and Spain. PBMCs, B-cell-depleted T cells, or T cells provided the cDNA or gDNA that made up the material.

Germline lookup yields CDR1 SGHRS and CDR2 YFSETQ. This CDR3 region has 16 residues. The germline V and J ends were trimmed by 1 base and 2 bases, with 14 bases remaining between them. In the original workflow: The authors estimated nucleated cell counts from reference gene primer amplification. Here immunoSEQ multiplex PCR was the method, and the copy in TCRdb shows in-frame clones only, minus some. V, J and clone size were drawn from that table, and D and trimming were deduced from the DNA. The sample holds about 130,000 clones, around four fifths seen once. This TCR came from a man aged 55 to 70 with acute or convalescent COVID-19. The specimen sequenced was peripheral blood. The rearrangement uses TRBV5-1 and TRBJ2-3, with a weak D call TRBD1 (6 bases). DNA of the CDR3: TGCGCCAGCAGCTTGACGGCATCAGGGGACACAGATACGCAGTATTTT. Amino acids: CASSLTASGDTDTQYF.